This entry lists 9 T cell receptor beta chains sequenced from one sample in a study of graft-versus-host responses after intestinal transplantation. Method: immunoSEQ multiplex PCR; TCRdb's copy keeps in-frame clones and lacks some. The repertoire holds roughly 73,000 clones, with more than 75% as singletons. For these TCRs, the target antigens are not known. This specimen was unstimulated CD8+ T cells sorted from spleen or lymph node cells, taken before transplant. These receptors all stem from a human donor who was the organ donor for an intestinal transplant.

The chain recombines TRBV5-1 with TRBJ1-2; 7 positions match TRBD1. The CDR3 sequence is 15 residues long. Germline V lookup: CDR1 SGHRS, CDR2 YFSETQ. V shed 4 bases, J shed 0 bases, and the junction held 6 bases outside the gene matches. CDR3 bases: TGCGCCAGCAGCCCAGGGACAGCCGCTAACTATGGCTACACCTTC. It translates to CASSPGTAANYGYTF.

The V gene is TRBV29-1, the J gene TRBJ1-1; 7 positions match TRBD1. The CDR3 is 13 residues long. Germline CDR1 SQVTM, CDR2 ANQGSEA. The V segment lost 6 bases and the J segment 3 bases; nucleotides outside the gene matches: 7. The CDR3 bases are TGCAGCGTAGAGACAGGGAGCGACACTGAAGCTTTCTTT. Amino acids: CSVETGSDTEAFF.

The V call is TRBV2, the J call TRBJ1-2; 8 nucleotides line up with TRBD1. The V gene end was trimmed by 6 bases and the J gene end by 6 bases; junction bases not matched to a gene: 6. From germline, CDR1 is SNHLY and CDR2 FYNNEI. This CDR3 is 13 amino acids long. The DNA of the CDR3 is TGTGCCAGCAGAGGGACAGGCGTGGATGGCTACACCTTC. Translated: CASRGTGVDGYTF.

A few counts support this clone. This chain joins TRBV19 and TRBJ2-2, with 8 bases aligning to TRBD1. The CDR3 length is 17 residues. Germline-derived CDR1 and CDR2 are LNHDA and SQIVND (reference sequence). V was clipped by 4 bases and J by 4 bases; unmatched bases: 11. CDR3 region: CASSTPLNRGITGELFF. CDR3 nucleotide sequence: TGTGCCAGTAGTACCCCCCTTAACAGGGGGATCACCGGGGAGCTGTTTTTT.

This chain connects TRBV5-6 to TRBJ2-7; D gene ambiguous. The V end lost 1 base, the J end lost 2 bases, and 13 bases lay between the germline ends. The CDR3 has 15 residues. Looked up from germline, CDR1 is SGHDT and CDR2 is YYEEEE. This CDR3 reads CASSLLQHPPYEQYF. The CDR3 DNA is TGTGCCAGCAGCTTGCTGCAGCACCCACCCTACGAGCAGTACTTC.

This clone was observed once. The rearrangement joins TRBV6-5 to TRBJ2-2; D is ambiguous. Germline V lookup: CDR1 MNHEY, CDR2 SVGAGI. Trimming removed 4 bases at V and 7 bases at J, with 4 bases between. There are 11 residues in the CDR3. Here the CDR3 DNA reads TGTGCCAGCAGTTGGGGCGGGGAGCTGTTTTTT. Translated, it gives CASSWGGELFF.

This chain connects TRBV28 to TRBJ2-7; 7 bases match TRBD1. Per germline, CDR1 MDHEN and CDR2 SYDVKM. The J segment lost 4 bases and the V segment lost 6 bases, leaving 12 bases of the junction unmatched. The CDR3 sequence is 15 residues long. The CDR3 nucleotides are TGTGCCAGCAGGCCCCCCCACAGGGGCCAGTACGAGCAGTACTTC. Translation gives CASRPPHRGQYEQYF.

The CDR3 here is CASSINVPQSRANVLTF. For the CDR3, the DNA is TGTGCCAGCAGCATCAATGTGCCACAAAGTCGGGCCAACGTCCTGACTTTC. V gene TRBV7-7 combines with J gene TRBJ2-6; D is undetermined. This CDR3 has 17 residues. Trimming removed 5 bases at V and 5 bases at J, with 19 bases between. Germline V lookup: CDR1 SSHAT, CDR2 FNYEAQ (reference sequence). The full variable domain, its missing parts supplied by reference TRBV7-7 and TRBJ2-6, is GAGVSQSPRYKVTKRGQDVTLRCDPISSHATLYWYQQALGQGPEFLTYFNYEAQPDKSGLPSDRFSAERPEGSISTLTIQRTEQRDSAMYRCASSINVPQSRANVLTFGAGSRLTVL.

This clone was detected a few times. The CDR3 reads CASSHNPEAFF. CDR3 bases: TGCGCCAGCAGCCATAATCCTGAAGCTTTCTTT. V is TRBV4-3 and J is TRBJ1-1; D is ambiguous. Germline V gives CDR1 LGHNA, CDR2 YSLEER. CDR3 length: 11 amino acids. Trimming left V 3 bases short and J 6 bases short, with 5 bases between.